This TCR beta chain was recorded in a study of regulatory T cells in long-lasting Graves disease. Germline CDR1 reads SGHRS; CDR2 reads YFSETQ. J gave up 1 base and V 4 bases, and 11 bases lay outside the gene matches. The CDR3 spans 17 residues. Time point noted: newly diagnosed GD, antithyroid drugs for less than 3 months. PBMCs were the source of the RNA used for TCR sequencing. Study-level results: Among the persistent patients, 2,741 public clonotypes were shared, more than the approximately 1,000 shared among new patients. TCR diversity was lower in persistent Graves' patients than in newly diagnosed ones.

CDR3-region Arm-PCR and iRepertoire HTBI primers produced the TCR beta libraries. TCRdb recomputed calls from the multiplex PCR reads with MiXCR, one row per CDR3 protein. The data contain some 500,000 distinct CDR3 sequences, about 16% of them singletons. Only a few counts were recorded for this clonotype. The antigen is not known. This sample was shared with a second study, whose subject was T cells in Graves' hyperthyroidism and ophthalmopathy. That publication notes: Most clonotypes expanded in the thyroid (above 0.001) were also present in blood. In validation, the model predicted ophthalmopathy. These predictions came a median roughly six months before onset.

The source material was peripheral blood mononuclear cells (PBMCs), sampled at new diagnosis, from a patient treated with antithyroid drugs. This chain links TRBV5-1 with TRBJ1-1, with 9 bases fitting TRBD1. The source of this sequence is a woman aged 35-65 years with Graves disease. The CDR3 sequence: CASSPPRTGEGNTEAFF. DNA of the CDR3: TGCGCCAGCAGCCCACCGAGGACAGGGGAGGGGAACACTGAAGCTTTCTTT.